The rows below give T cell receptor beta chains drawn from one sample of a study of blood T cell repertoires in COVID-19. Sequencing was performed with immunoSEQ multiplex PCR; in TCRdb, only in-frame clones are kept and a portion is missing. The data hold under 200,000 clones, with roughly 84% observed a single time. Sequenced input: peripheral blood. Every receptor here comes from a man aged 35 to 55 with acute or convalescent COVID-19. CDR3s include the opening cysteine and the closing phenylalanine or tryptophan. D genes are given only for firm matches. Clone size is given for some rows only: seen once, a few or many times, or a class if the clone is expanded.

D,size,length,J,V,CDR3,DNA
TRBD1,.,14,TRBJ1-1,TRBV5-1,CASSSGQGSTEAFF,TGCGCCAGCAGCTCGGGACAGGGGAGCACTGAAGCTTTCTTT
TRBD1,.,12,TRBJ1-2,TRBV30,CAYNRGDYGYTF,TGTGCTTACAACAGGGGGGACTATGGCTACACCTTC
TRBD1,.,13,TRBJ1-2,TRBV9,CASSGQGIYGYTF,TGTGCCAGCAGCGGACAGGGGATTTATGGCTACACCTTC
.,.,13,TRBJ2-2,TRBV6-5,CASSYAGSGELFF,TGTGCCAGCAGTTATGCAGGGTCCGGGGAGCTGTTTTTT
.,.,11,TRBJ2-2,TRBV29-1,CSVGETGELFF,TGCAGCGTTGGGGAGACCGGGGAGCTGTTTTTT
.,once,16,TRBJ1-1,TRBV9,CASSDARGGADTEAFF,TGTGCCAGCAGCGACGCGAGGGGGGGCGCGGACACTGAAGCTTTCTTT
TRBD1,.,14,TRBJ1-6,TRBV6-5,CASREGQVFSPLHF,TGTGCCAGCAGGGAGGGACAGGTGTTTTCACCCCTCCACTTT
.,few,12,TRBJ1-4,TRBV7-2,CASSLVQGQLFF,TGTGCCAGCAGCTTAGTCCAGGGGCAACTGTTTTTT
TRBD1,.,15,TRBJ1-2,TRBV20-1,CSASTNDRAPGGYTF,TGCAGTGCTAGTACGAACGACAGGGCCCCTGGTGGCTACACCTTC
.,.,17,TRBJ1-2,TRBV21-1,CASSKAQVGRSNYGYTF,TGTGCCAGCAGCAAAGCGCAAGTCGGGAGATCTAACTATGGCTACACCTTC
.,few,14,TRBJ2-5,TRBV2,CASRFQRSQETQYF,TGTGCCAGCAGATTCCAACGGAGCCAAGAGACCCAGTACTTC
TRBD2,.,17,TRBJ2-2,TRBV28,CASSYTSGGPYTGELFF,TGTGCCAGCAGCTATACTAGCGGGGGGCCTTACACCGGGGAGCTGTTTTTT
TRBD1,once,13,TRBJ1-2,TRBV6-5,CASSIDRDYGYTF,TGTGCCAGCAGCATCGACAGGGACTATGGCTACACCTTC
TRBD1,few,16,TRBJ1-2,TRBV6-5,CASSYSRSQGAGGYTF,TGTGCCAGCAGTTACTCCCGTTCACAGGGGGCGGGAGGCTACACCTTC
.,.,16,TRBJ1-1,TRBV3-1/TRBV3-2,CASSQGQNRFNTEAFF,TGTGCCAGCAGCCAGGGTCAGAACAGGTTTAACACTGAAGCTTTCTTT
.,.,14,TRBJ2-1,TRBV6-5,CASTPFSGGNEQFF,TGTGCCAGCACCCCGTTTTCGGGCGGGAATGAGCAGTTCTTC
TRBD1,once,15,TRBJ1-4,TRBV6-5,CASTRTGTGGEKLFF,TGTGCCAGCACCCGGACCGGGACAGGGGGCGAAAAACTGTTTTTT
.,once,13,TRBJ1-2,TRBV5-1,CASNPAGDYGYTF,TGCGCCAGCAACCCCGCGGGGGACTATGGCTACACCTTC
TRBD1,.,15,TRBJ1-5,TRBV5-1,CASSLQGGRNQPQHF,TGCGCCAGCAGCTTGCAGGGGGGCCGCAATCAGCCCCAGCATTTT
.,.,12,TRBJ2-7,TRBV2,CASSQFSYEQYF,TGTGCCAGCAGTCAGTTTTCCTACGAGCAGTACTTC
.,.,14,TRBJ2-3,TRBV3-1/TRBV3-2,CASSLYEGADTQYF,TGTGCCAGCAGCCTCTACGAGGGGGCAGATACGCAGTATTTT
TRBD1,.,15,TRBJ2-2,TRBV7-2,CASSSGQGFTGELFF,TGTGCCAGCAGCTCGGGACAGGGTTTCACCGGGGAGCTGTTTTTT
.,.,14,TRBJ1-1,TRBV9,CASSVGIENTEAFF,TGTGCCAGCAGCGTAGGTATAGAGAACACTGAAGCTTTCTTT
TRBD2,.,16,TRBJ2-2,TRBV11-2,CASNPGTRGRTGELFF,TGTGCCAGCAATCCCGGGACGCGGGGGAGGACCGGGGAGCTGTTTTTT
.,.,17,TRBJ2-6,TRBV4-3,CASSQEAQGTGANVLTF,TGCGCCAGCAGCCAAGAGGCCCAGGGAACTGGGGCCAACGTCCTGACTTTC
TRBD1,once,15,TRBJ1-3,TRBV7-2,CASSLEAGGGNTIYF,TGTGCCAGCAGCTTAGAGGCAGGGGGCGGAAACACCATATATTTT
TRBD1,few,13,TRBJ1-5,TRBV2,CARGQGTDQPQHF,TGTGCCAGGGGACAGGGGACAGATCAGCCCCAGCATTTT
TRBD1,few,16,TRBJ1-4,TRBV2,CASTGGRRQFNEKLFF,TGTGCCAGCACAGGGGGGAGGAGGCAGTTTAATGAAAAACTGTTTTTT
.,once,13,TRBJ1-1,TRBV28,CASSRRGNTEAFF,TGTGCCAGCAGTAGGAGGGGGAACACTGAAGCTTTCTTT
.,.,14,TRBJ1-6,TRBV6-6,CASSYGTADSPLHF,TGTGCCAGCAGTTACGGGACTGCAGATTCACCCCTCCACTTT
.,.,15,TRBJ2-5,TRBV27,CASSPLGAGRETQYF,TGTGCCAGCAGTCCCCTAGGGGCGGGGAGGGAGACCCAGTACTTC
TRBD1,.,14,TRBJ1-3,TRBV6-6,CASSSGQAGNTIYF,TGTGCCAGCAGTTCGGGACAGGCAGGAAACACCATATATTTT
TRBD2,.,16,TRBJ2-3,TRBV4-3,CASSQDQRGVTDTQYF,TGCGCCAGCAGCCAAGATCAACGGGGGGTAACAGATACGCAGTATTTT
.,few,14,TRBJ2-6,TRBV5-1,CASSLNRDGNVLTF,TGCGCCAGCAGCTTGAACCGAGATGGCAACGTCCTGACTTTC
.,few,16,TRBJ1-2,TRBV4-1,CASSQDRTVSNYGYTF,TGCGCCAGCAGCCAAGATCGGACAGTATCTAACTATGGCTACACCTTC
.,few,14,TRBJ1-1,TRBV19,CASSIEPTNTEAFF,TGTGCCAGTAGTATAGAGCCTACGAACACTGAAGCTTTCTTT
.,.,14,TRBJ1-5,TRBV15,CATSTKYRDQPQHF,TGTGCCACCAGCACCAAATACAGGGATCAGCCCCAGCATTTT